The T cell receptor (beta chain) described here comes from a study of CD8+ T cells in alopecia areata. Regarding the study as a whole: In lesional scalp, particularly from alopecia totalis/universalis, clonality was higher than in normal scalp.

CDR1 is SGDLS, CDR2 YYNGEE, per germline. V lost 3 bases to trimming and J lost 2 bases, with 5 bases between them. The CDR3 runs 13 residues. Extraction and reverse transcription of RNA yielded cDNA as the sequencing template. Using immunoSEQ multiplex PCR, the repertoire was profiled, and TCRdb retains in-frame clones only, with some absent. This table has under 150,000 clones, about 50% appearing once. For this clone: What it binds is not known.

Treatment specified: oral pan-JAK inhibitor, 5-10 mg twice daily. Samples from alopecia areata patients were lesional scalp punch biopsies and peripheral blood. The specimen was CD4+ T cells sorted from blood, collected at week 4, from a patient treated with tofacitinib. This TCR was recovered from a human donor with alopecia areata. The J gene is TRBJ2-2, the V gene TRBV9; no clear D. CDR3 region: CASSASNTGELFF. For the CDR3, the DNA is TGTGCCAGCAGCGCCTCCAACACCGGGGAGCTGTTTTTT.